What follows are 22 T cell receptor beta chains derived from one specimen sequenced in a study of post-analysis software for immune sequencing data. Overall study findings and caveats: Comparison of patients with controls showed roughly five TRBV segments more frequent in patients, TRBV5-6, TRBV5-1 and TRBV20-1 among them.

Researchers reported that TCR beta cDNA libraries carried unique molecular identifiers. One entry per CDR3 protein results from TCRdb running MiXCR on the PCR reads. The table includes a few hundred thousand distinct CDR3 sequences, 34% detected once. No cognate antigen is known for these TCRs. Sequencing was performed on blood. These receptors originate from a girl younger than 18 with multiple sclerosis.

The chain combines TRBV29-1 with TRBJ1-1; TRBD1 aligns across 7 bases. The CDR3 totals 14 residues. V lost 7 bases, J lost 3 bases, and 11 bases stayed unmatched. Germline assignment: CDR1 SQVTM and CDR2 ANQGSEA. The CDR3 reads CSAAPGGRHTEAFF. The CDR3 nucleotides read TGCAGCGCTGCACCAGGGGGTCGGCACACTGAAGCTTTCTTT.

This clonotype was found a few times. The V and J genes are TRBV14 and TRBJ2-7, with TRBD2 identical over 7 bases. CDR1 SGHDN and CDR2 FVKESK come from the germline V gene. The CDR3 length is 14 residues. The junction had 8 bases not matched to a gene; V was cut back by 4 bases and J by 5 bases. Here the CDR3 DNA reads TGTGCCAGCAGCCCAGCGGGACTAATCCACGAGCAGTACTTC. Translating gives CASSPAGLIHEQYF.

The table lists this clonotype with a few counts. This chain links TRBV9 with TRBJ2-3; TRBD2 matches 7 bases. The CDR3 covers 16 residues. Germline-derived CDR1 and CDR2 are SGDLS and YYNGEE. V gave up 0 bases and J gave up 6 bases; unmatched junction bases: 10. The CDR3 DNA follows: TGTGCCAGCAGCGTAGCTAGCGGCGGAGCGGGGGATACGCAGTATTTT. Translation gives CASSVASGGAGDTQYF.

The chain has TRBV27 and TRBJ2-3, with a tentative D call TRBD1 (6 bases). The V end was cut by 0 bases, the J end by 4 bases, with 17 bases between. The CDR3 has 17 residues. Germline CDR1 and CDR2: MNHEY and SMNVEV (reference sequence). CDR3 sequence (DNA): TGTGCCAGCAGTTTATCGAACGTTGAATCAGGGGCAGATACGCAGTATTTT. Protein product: CASSLSNVESGADTQYF.

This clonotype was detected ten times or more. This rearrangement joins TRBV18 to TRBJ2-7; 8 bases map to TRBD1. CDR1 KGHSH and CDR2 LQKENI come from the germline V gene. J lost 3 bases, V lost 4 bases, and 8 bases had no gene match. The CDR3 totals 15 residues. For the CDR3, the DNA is TGTGCCAGCTCACTCTCCGGGACAGGAGTCTACGAGCAGTACTTC. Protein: CASSLSGTGVYEQYF.

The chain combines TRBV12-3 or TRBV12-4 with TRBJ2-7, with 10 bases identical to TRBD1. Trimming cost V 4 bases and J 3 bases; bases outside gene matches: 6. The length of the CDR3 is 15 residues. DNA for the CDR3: TGTGCCAGCAGTTCAAATTGGGACAGGGGCTACGAGCAGTACTTC. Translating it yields CASSSNWDRGYEQYF.

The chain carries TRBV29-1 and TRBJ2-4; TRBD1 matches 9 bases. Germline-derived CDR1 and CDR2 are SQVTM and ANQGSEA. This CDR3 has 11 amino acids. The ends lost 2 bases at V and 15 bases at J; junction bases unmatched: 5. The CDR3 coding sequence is TGCAGCGTTGAAATGGGGACAGGGTTGTACTTC. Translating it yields CSVEMGTGLYF.

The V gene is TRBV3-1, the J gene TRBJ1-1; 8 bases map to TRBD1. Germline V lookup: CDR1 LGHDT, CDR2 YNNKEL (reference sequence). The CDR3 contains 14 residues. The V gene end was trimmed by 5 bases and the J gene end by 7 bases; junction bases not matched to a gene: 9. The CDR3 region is CASSDRDRLLEAFF. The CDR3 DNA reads TGTGCCAGCAGCGACCGGGACAGGCTCCTTGAAGCTTTCTTT.

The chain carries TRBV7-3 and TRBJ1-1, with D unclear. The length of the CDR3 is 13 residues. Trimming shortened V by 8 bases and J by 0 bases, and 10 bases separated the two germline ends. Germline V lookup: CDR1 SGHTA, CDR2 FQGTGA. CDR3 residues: CASGHGVNTEAFF. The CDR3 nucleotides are TGTGCCAGCGGGCACGGGGTGAACACTGAAGCTTTCTTT.

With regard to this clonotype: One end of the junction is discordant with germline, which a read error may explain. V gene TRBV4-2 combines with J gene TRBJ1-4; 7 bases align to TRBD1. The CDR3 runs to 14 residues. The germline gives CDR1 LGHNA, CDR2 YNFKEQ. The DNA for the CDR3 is TGTGCCCGCAGCCAAGGACAGGCGGGGGAAGAACTGTTTTTT. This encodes CARSQGQAGEELFF.

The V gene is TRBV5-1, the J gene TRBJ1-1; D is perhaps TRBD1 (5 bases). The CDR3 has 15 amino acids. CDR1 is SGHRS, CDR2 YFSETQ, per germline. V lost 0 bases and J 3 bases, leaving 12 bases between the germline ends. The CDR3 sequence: CASSLASGWDTEAFF. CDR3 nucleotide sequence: TGCGCCAGCAGCTTGGCTTCAGGGTGGGACACTGAAGCTTTCTTT.

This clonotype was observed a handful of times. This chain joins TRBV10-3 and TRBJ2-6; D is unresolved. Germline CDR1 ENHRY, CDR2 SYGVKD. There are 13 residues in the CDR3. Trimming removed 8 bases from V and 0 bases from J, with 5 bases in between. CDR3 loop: CAIGYSGANVLTF. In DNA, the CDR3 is TGTGCCATCGGATACTCTGGGGCCAACGTCCTGACTTTC.

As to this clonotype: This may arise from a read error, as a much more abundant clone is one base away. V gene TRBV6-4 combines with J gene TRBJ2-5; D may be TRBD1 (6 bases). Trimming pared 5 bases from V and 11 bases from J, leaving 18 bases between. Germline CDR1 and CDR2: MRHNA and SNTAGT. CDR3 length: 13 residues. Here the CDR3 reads CASSPDRRSEQYF. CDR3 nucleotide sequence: TGTGCCAGCAGTCCTGACAGGAGGAGTGAGCAGTACTTC.

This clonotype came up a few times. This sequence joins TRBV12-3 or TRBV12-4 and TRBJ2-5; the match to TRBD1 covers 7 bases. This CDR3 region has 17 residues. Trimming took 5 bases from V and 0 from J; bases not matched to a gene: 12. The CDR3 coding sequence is TGTGCCAGCAGTCCCCCTCCCGGGACAGCGGACCAAGAGACCCAGTACTTC. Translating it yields CASSPPPGTADQETQYF.

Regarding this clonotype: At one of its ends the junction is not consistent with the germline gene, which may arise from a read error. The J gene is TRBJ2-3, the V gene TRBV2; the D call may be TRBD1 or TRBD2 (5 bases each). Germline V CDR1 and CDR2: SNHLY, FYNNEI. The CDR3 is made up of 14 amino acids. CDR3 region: CASSGTLTTDTQYF. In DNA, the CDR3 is TGTGCCAGCTCCGGGACCTTGACCACAGATACGCAGTATTTC.

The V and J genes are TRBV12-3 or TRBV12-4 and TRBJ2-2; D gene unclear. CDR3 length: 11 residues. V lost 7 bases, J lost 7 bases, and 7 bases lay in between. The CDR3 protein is CASMGGGELFF. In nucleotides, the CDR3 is TGTGCCAGCATGGGCGGCGGGGAGCTGTTTTTT.

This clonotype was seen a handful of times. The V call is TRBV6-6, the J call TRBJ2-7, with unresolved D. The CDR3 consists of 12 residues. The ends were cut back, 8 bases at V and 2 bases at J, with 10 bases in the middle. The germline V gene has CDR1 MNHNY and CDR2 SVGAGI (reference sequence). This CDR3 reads CASSNTAYEQYF. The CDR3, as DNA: TGTGCCAGCTCCAACACCGCCTACGAGCAGTACTTC.

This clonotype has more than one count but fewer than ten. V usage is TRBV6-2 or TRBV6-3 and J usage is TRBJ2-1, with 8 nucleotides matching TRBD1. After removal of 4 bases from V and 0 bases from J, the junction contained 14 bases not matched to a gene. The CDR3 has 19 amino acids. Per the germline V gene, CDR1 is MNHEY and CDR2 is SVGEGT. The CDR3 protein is CASSSVGQATFSSYNEQFF. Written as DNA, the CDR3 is TGTGCCAGCAGTTCTGTGGGACAGGCAACTTTTAGCTCCTACAATGAGCAGTTCTTC.

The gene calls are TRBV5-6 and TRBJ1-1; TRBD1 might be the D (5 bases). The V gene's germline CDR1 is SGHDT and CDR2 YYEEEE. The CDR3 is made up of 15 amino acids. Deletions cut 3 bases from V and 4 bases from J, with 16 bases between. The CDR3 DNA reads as TGTGCCAGCAGCTGGACCCTCGGAGGGGTCACTGAAGCTTTCTTT. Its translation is CASSWTLGGVTEAFF.

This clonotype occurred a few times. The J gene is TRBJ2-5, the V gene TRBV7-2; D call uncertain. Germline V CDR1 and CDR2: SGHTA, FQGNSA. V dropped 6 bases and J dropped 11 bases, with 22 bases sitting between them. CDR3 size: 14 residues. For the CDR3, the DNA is TGTGCCAGCAGAACGTTGGGCCGACACAATGAGCAGTACTTC. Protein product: CASRTLGRHNEQYF.

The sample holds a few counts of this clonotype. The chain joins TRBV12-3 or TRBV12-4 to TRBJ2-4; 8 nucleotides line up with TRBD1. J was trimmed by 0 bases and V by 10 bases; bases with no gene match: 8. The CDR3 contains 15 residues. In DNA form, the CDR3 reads TGTGCCACCTCCGGACAGGGACTAGCCAAAAACATTCAGTACTTC. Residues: CATSGQGLAKNIQYF.

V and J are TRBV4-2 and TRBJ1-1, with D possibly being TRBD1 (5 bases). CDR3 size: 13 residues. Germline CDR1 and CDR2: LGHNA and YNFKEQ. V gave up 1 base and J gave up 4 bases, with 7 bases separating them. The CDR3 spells CASSQAGTTEAFF. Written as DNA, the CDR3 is TGTGCCAGCAGCCAAGCAGGGACCACTGAAGCTTTCTTT.